This TCR beta chain was sequenced during a study of cytomegalovirus exposure and HLA in healthy donors. Points from the study as a whole: In an earlier analysis, about 87% or about 30%: the productive usage of most TCR beta V segments.

Remarks on this clone: The antigen is not known.

Primers included in the PCR were 60 Vbeta and 13 Jbeta primers. Produced via immunoSEQ multiplex PCR; TCRdb's table is partial and in-frame only. This table has 70,000 to 100,000 clones, 75% to 85% appearing once. V lost 0 bases to trimming and J lost 6 bases, with 6 bases between them. CDR3 size: 13 residues. CDR1 and CDR2 from the germline V gene are SGHRS and YFSETQ. The clonotype was recovered from a man between 18 and 35 years old in good health and CMV-seronegative. V gene TRBV5-1 combines with J gene TRBJ1-4, with D perhaps TRBD1 (6 bases). Sequencing was carried out using PBMCs. The chain's CDR3 is CASSLAGDEKLFF. The CDR3 DNA is TGCGCCAGCAGCTTGGCAGGGGATGAAAAACTGTTTTTT.